This is a list of T cell receptor beta chains from one sample in a study of T cells in narcolepsy. Here immunoSEQ multiplex PCR was the method, and the copy in TCRdb shows in-frame clones only, minus some. This sample carries nearly 25,000 clones, around two thirds of them seen once, and the ten largest clones take roughly 12%. The material sequenced was memory (CD45RA-) CD4+ T cells from blood. The origin of the receptors is a human donor in good health. Both conserved end residues are part of each CDR3. D genes are given only for firm matches. Some rows have no size entry. The others give once, few or many, or a class for an expanded clone.

TRBJ2-3 TRBV27 TRBD2 once CASSTQRLAGGGTDTQYF TGTGCCAGCAGTACCCAGAGGCTAGCGGGAGGCGGGACAGATACGCAGTATTTT
TRBJ2-6 TRBV28 . . CASSPNAGISGANVLTF TGTGCCAGCAGCCCTAACGCGGGGATCTCTGGGGCCAACGTCCTGACTTTC
TRBJ1-1 TRBV10-3 . few CAIRGGANTEAFF TGTGCCATCCGCGGAGGGGCCAACACTGAAGCTTTCTTT
TRBJ2-3 TRBV7-9 . . CASSFTGAPTDTQYF TGTGCCAGCAGCTTTACGGGGGCGCCGACAGATACGCAGTATTTT
TRBJ2-3 TRBV29-1 TRBD2 . CSVILAGSSTDTQYF TGCAGCGTTATCCTAGCGGGGTCGAGCACAGATACGCAGTATTTT
TRBJ2-3 TRBV7-9 . . CASSLEGWGSDTQYF TGTGCCAGCAGCTTAGAGGGATGGGGCTCGGATACGCAGTATTTT
TRBJ1-4 TRBV11-2 . few CASSEGRPPEKLFF TGTGCCAGCAGCGAGGGGCGACCCCCGGAAAAACTGTTTTTT
TRBJ2-3 TRBV7-9 . few CASSLAPGTVRADTQYF TGTGCCAGCAGCTTAGCGCCTGGGACGGTTCGGGCGGATACGCAGTATTTT
TRBJ1-2 TRBV5-6 . . CASSSQHLSGGYTF TGTGCCAGCAGCTCCCAACACCTGTCGGGAGGCTACACCTTC
TRBJ2-2 TRBV19 . . CASSFNPGELFF TGTGCCAGTAGTTTCAATCCCGGGGAGCTGTTTTTT
TRBJ2-6 TRBV7-2 . . CASSFSAGANVLTF TGTGCCAGCAGCTTTTCGGCTGGGGCCAACGTCCTGACTTTC
TRBJ2-7 TRBV28 . . CASRSSYEQYF TGTGCCAGCAGATCCAGCTACGAGCAGTACTTC
TRBJ2-3 TRBV7-3 TRBD2 . CASSLNGRATDTQYF TGTGCCAGCAGCTTAAACGGGAGGGCCACAGATACGCAGTATTTT
TRBJ2-7 TRBV19 TRBD2 few CASRRAGAYEQYF TGTGCCAGTAGGAGGGCGGGGGCCTACGAGCAGTACTTC
TRBJ2-3 TRBV7-2 TRBD2 . CASSLRLAGGGDTQYF TGTGCCAGCAGCTTAAGACTAGCGGGGGGCGGGGATACGCAGTATTTT
TRBJ2-2 TRBV7-2 . . CASSLDRDTGELFF TGTGCCAGCAGCTTAGACAGGGACACCGGGGAGCTGTTTTTT
TRBJ1-5 TRBV13 . few CASSGSGSNQPQHF TGTGCCAGCAGCGGATCAGGGAGCAATCAGCCCCAGCATTTT